This T cell receptor (beta chain) was sequenced during a study of blood T cells in healthy people across ages (dated by TCRdb to 2013 to 2016). The study in broad terms: In model experiments, template switching captured roughly one uniquely barcoded TCR beta cDNA molecule for every two T cells. Two additional independent replicas of 1 million unique cDNA reads from the same blood draw were analyzed for two donors (one aged 18 to 30 and one aged 80 or older). Donors of different ages were randomly distributed across sequencing lanes to avoid experimental bias. Donors were grouped into four age groups: young (average roughly 17 years), middle-aged (39), aged (62) and long-lived (just over 80). To track age-related changes in TCR beta repertoire diversity, the study relied on deep sequencing normalized with unique cDNA molecular identifiers.

The donors were 40 or so Caucasian individuals from Russia, aged roughly 6 to 100 years, who were systemically healthy. Each donor gave ten milliliters of peripheral blood, drawn into EDTA-treated Vacutainer tubes. Ficoll-Paque density-gradient centrifugation was used to isolate PBMCs, with at least 6.5 million per sample. Trizol reagent was used to extract total RNA from PBMCs, with at least 5.5 micrograms per sample. For every donor, an aliquot of PBMCs went through flow cytometry to measure the percentages of naive CD45RAhigh/CD27high T cells. V is trimmed back by 6 bases and J by 4 bases, and the junction contains 9 bases that no gene match accounts for. As encoded in the germline V gene (reference sequence), CDR1 is MNHEY while CDR2 is SMNVEV. The CDR3 runs 15 residues from the cysteine to the phenylalanine. The kept DNA is CDR3 alone, 45 bases in frame from the first base. This clonotype was observed once. Its antigen is not yet known. The record has no base qualities; no much larger clone is one base away.

What the authors observed across the whole study: Because the CMV infection status of the donors was unknown, age-related changes in expanded clonotypes may potentially have been confounded. The long-lived group showed more naive CD4+ T cells, fewer expanded clones and increased TCR diversity than the aged group, suggesting age selection. Estimates of total diversity from one million sequenced T cells were regarded as lower bounds and underestimates. Because profiling used bulk unsorted PBMCs, naive and antigen-experienced compartments could not be compared conclusively. There was a strong correlation between observed TCR beta diversity and the percentage of naive T cells measured by flow cytometry. As age increased, observed TCR beta diversity per million T cells dropped in a roughly linear way, and a significant reduction was already evident by age 40.

The library was obtained by 5' RACE. The instrument given in TCRdb is Illumina HiSeq 2500. The second PCR ran for roughly 7 to 11 cycles and used a J-beta primer mix along with a sample-barcoded 5' primer. Each TCR beta cDNA molecule received a unique molecular identifier from a template-switch 5' adaptor carrying 12 random nucleotides. At least 3 million CDR3-containing paired-end reads were obtained from each sample. First-strand cDNA synthesis was performed from all RNA using the Mint cDNA synthesis kit, with priming by a TRBC-specific oligonucleotide. Following uracil-DNA glycosylase treatment, a first 18-cycle PCR with universal primers M1SS and BC2_uni_R was performed on all cDNA. On the study's bioinformatics: For normalization, 1 million high-quality reads, each with a distinct molecular identifier, were randomly selected from each sample. Instead of being binned into consensus sequences, reads that shared molecular identifiers were thrown out. CDR3 identification, clonotype clustering and error correction used MiTCR with a Q25 quality threshold and the strictest error-elimination algorithm. A nonparametric unseen species model with Euler transformation was used to estimate lower-bound total TCR beta diversity. TCRdb redid the processing of the public reads, applying fastp at Q25 and MiXCR, and retained in-frame beta chains. Entries that share a CDR3 protein sequence are merged under the most common genes and DNA. The V and J calls and clone size are TCRdb's, not the authors'. In all, the sample holds 450,000 to 700,000 distinct CDR3 sequences, and about 26% of those were seen once. Of the sample, about a fifth falls within the top ten clones.

Here the chain combines TRBV27 and TRBJ1-2; 9 central nucleotides agree with TRBD1. The TCR comes from a woman in her seventies in good health. The specimen sequenced was blood. The DNA sequence follows: TGTGCCAGCAGCCCCCGGGACAGGGAGTTCTATGGCTACACCTTC. Its protein reads: CASSPRDREFYGYTF.